This T cell receptor (beta chain) was captured by sequencing in a study of blood T cell repertoires in COVID-19. Overall study context: Spain, Italy and the United States supplied samples that represented acute and convalescent COVID-19. From T cells, B-cell-depleted T cells, or PBMCs came the material, which was cDNA or gDNA.

Authors' data handling: How many nucleated cells were present was estimated from reference gene primer amplification. Repertoires were generated with immunoSEQ multiplex PCR, while TCRdb's copy carries only in-frame clones and drops some. That table is the source of V, J and clone size, and D and trimming were worked out from the DNA. The sample includes about 64,000 clones, 70% to 90% of them seen just once. The TCR was taken from a man aged 70-80 years with acute or convalescent COVID-19. The sequenced sample was peripheral blood.

In DNA, the CDR3 is TGTGCCAGCAGCTTGGCCGGACAGAGATACGAGCAGTACTTC. Protein: CASSLAGQRYEQYF. J is TRBJ2-7 and V is TRBV5-4, with D possibly matching TRBD1 (6 bases). The CDR3 consists of 14 residues. The ends were cut back, 0 bases at V and 4 bases at J, with 11 bases in the middle. CDR1 is SGHNT and CDR2 is YYREEE in the germline V gene (reference sequence).